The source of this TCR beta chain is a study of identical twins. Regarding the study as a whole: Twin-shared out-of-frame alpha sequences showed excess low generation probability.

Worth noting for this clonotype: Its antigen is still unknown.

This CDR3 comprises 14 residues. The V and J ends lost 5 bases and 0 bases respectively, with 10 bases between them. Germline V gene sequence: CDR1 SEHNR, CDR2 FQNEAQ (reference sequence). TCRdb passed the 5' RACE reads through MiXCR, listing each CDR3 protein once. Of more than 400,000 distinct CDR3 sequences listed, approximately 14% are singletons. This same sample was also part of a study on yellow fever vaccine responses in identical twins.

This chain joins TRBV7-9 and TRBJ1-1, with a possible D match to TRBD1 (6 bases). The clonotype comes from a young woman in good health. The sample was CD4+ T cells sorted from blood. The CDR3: CASSRQVVNTEAFF. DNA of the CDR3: TGTGCCAGCAGCCGACAGGTGGTGAACACTGAAGCTTTCTTT.